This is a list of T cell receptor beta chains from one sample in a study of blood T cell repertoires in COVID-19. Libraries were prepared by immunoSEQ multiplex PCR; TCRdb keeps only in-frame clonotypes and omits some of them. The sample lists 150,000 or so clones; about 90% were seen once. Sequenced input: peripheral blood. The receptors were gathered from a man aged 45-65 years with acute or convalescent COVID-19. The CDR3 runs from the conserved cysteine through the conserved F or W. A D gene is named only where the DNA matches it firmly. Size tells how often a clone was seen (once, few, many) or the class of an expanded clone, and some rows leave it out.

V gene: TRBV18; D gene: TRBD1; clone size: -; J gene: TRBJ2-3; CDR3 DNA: TGTGCCAGCTCACCCCGTCCAAACAGGGGCGGCACAGATACGCAGTATTTT; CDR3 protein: CASSPRPNRGGTDTQYF
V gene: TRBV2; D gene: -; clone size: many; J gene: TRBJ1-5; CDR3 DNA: TGTGCCAAACGAGGCAATAGCAATCAGCCCCAGCATTTT; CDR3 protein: CAKRGNSNQPQHF
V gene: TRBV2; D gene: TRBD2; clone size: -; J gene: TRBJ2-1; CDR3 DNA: TGTGCCAGCAGTTCCAGCGGGAGAGCGTGGTACAATGAGCAGTTCTTC; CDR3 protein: CASSSSGRAWYNEQFF
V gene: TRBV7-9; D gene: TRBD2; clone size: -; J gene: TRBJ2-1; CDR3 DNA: TGTGCCAGCAGCACTAGCGGGAGTCCTCACAATGAGCAGTTCTTC; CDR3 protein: CASSTSGSPHNEQFF
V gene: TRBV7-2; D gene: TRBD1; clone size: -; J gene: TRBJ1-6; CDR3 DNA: TGTGCCAGCAGCTTGGATAGGACAGGGAGGAATTCACCCCTCCACTTT; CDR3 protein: CASSLDRTGRNSPLHF
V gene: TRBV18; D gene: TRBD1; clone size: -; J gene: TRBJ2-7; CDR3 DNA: TGTGCCAGCTCACCAGACGGACAGGGGGCATTATGGGAGCAGTACTTC; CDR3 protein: CASSPDGQGALWEQYF
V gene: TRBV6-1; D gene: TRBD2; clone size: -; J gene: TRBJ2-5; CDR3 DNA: TGTGCCAGCAGTGAATATTTTAGCGGGGTCCAAGAGACCCAGTACTTC; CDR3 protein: CASSEYFSGVQETQYF
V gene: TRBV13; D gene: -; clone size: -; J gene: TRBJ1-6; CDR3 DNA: TGTGCCAGCAGCTTACAACAGGGTTCGATCCCCCTCCACTTT; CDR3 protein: CASSLQQGSIPLHF
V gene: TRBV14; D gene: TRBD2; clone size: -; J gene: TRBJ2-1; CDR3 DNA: TGTGCCAGCAGCCAAGGAACCGGGACTAGCGGGGAGTGGTACAATGAGCAGTTCTTC; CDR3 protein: CASSQGTGTSGEWYNEQFF
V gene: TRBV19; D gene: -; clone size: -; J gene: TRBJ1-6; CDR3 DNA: TGTGCCAGTAGTACCCGAGCGGGGGCCGATAATTCACCCCTCCACTTT; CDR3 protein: CASSTRAGADNSPLHF
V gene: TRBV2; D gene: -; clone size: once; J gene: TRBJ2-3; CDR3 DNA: TGTGCCAGCAGTGAAGGTACTTACACAGATACGCAGTATTTT; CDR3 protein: CASSEGTYTDTQYF
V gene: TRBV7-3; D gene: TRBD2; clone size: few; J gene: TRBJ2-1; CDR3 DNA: TGTGCCAGCAGCTTATATAGCGGGACGGACAATGAGCAGTTCTTC; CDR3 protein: CASSLYSGTDNEQFF
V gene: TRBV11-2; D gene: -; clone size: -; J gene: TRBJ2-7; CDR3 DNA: TGTGCCAGCAGCTTTTCGACAAACATGCCCTACGAGCAGTACTTC; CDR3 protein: CASSFSTNMPYEQYF
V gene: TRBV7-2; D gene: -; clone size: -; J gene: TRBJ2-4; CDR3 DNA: TGTGCCAGCAGCTTAGTGCCCGCTACCAAAAACATTCAGTACTTC; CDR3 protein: CASSLVPATKNIQYF
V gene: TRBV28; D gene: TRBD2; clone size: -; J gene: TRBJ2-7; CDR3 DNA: TGTGCCAGCAGCTCTTCCACTAGCGGGAGCTACGAGCAGTACTTC; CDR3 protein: CASSSSTSGSYEQYF
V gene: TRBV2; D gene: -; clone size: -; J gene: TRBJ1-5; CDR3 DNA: TGTGCCAGCAGACCCGACAGGAATAGCAATCAGCCCCAGCATTTT; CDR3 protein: CASRPDRNSNQPQHF
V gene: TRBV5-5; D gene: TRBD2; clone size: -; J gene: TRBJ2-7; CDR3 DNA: TGTGCCAGCAGCATAATGTGGGGGAGGGACTACGAGCAGTACTTC; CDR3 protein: CASSIMWGRDYEQYF
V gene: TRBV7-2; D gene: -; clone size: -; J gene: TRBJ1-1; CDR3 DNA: TGTGCCAGCAGCTTACGACAAACTGAAGCTTTCTTT; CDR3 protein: CASSLRQTEAFF
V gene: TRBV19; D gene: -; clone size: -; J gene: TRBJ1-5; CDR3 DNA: TGTGCCAGTCGGCTGACCGACAGGCCTAATCAGCCCCAGCATTTT; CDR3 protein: CASRLTDRPNQPQHF
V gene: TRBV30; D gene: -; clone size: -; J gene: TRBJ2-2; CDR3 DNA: TGTGCCTGGAGGCCTTGGGGGGGCGAGAACACCGGGGAGCTGTTTTTT; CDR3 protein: CAWRPWGGENTGELFF
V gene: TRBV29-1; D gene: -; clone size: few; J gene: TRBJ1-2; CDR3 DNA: TGCAGCGATGGGACAAACGACTATGGCTACACCTTC; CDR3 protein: CSDGTNDYGYTF
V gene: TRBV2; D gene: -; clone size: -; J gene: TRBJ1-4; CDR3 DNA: TGTGCCAGCGGAGGGAACCCAGGGCCCGCTGAAAAACTGTTTTTT; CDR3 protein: CASGGNPGPAEKLFF
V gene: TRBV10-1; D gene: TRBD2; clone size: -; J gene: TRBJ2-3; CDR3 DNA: TGCGCCAGCAGGGCGGGAGGCGGAGTCACAGATACGCAGTATTTT; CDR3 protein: CASRAGGGVTDTQYF
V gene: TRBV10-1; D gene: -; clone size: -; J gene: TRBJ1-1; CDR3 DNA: TGCGCCAGCAGTGATCGGGGGTACACTGAAGCTTTCTTT; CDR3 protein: CASSDRGYTEAFF
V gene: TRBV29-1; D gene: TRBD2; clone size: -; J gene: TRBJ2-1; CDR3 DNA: TGCAGCGCCCCGACTAGCGGGGCTTACAATGAGCAGTTCTTC; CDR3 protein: CSAPTSGAYNEQFF
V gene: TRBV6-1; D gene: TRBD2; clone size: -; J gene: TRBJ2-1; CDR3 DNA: TGTGCCAGCAGTGAAGGGGCGGGAGGGTTCTACAATGAGCAGTTCTTC; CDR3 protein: CASSEGAGGFYNEQFF
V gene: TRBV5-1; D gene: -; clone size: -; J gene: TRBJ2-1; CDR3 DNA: TGCGCCAGCAGCTTTGGCGGGACCGGGGAGCAGTTCTTC; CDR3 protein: CASSFGGTGEQFF
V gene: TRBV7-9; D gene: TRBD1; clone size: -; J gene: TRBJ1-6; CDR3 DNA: TGTGCCAGCAGCTTAGGACAGGGGGATTATTCACCCCTCCACTTT; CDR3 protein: CASSLGQGDYSPLHF
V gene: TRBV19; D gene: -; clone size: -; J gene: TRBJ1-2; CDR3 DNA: TGTGCCAGTAAGCCCAGGGGCGTTAACTATGGCTACACCTTC; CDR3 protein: CASKPRGVNYGYTF
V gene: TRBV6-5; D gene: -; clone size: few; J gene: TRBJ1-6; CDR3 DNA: TGTGCCAGCAGTTCCCGCAGGGAAGGATCACCCCTCCACTTT; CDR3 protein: CASSSRREGSPLHF
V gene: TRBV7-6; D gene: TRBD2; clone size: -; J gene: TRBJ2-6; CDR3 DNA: TGTGCCAGCAGCTTAGAAGAAGGCGGACTAGTACCTCGGGGGGCCAACGTCCTGACTTTC; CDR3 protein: CASSLEEGGLVPRGANVLTF
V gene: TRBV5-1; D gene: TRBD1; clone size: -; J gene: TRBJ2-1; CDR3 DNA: TGCGCCAGCAGCTTAACAGGGGAGAGGTTTGATGAGCAGTTCTTC; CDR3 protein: CASSLTGERFDEQFF
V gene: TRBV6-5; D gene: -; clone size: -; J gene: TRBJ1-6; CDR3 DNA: TGTGCCAGCAGTTACTCGCACAGGGCTAATTCACCCCTCCACTTT; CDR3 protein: CASSYSHRANSPLHF
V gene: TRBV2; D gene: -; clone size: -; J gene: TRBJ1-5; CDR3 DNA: TGTGCCAGCAGTGAAGAGCAGGTTCCTAATCAGCCCCAGCATTTT; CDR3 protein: CASSEEQVPNQPQHF
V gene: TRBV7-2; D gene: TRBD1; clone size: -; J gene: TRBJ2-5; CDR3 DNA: TGTGCCAGCAGCTTAGTACAGGGGGCAGAAGAGACCCAGTACTTC; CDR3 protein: CASSLVQGAEETQYF
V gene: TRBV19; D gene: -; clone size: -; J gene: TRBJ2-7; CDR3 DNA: TGTGCCAGTAGTATAGCTGGCAGGGGCTCCTACGAGCAGTACTTC; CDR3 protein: CASSIAGRGSYEQYF
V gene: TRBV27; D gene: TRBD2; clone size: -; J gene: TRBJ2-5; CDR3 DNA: TGTGCCAGCAGCCCCGGACTAGCGGGAGAAGGAGAGACCCAGTACTTC; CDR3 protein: CASSPGLAGEGETQYF
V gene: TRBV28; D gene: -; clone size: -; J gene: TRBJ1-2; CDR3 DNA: TGTGCCAGCAGTCCCACTCTAGACAGCTATGGCTACACCTTC; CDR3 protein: CASSPTLDSYGYTF
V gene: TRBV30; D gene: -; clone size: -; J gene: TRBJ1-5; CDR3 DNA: TGTGCCTGGAGCCAGACAAACAATCAGCCCCAGCATTTT; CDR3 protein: CAWSQTNNQPQHF
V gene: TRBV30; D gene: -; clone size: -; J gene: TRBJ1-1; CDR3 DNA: TGTGCCTGGAGACTTAGACAGGCTGAAGCTTTCTTT; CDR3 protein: CAWRLRQAEAFF
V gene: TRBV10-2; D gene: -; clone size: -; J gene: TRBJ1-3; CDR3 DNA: TGCGCCAGCAGTGATTTAACAGGGATCTCTGGAAACACCATATATTTT; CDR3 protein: CASSDLTGISGNTIYF
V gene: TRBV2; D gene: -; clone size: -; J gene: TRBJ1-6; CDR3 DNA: TGTGCCAGCAGTGAACAGGCAGGGCAAGGTTCACCCCTCCACTTT; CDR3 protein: CASSEQAGQGSPLHF
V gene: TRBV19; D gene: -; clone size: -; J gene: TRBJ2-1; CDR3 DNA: TGTGCCAGTAGTTACTCACGGAGCTACTCCTACAATGAGCAGTTCTTC; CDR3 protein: CASSYSRSYSYNEQFF
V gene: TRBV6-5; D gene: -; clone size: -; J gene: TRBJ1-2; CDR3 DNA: TGTGCCAGCAGTTACTCTCAGGACTATGGCTACACCTTC; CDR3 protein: CASSYSQDYGYTF
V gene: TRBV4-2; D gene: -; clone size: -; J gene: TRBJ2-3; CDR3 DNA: TGTGCCAGCAGCCAAGAAAGGGAGAGGACTCTTAAGCGCCCGCAGTATTTT; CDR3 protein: CASSQERERTLKRPQYF
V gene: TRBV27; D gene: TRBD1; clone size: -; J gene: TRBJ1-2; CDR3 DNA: TGTGCCAGCAGACCAACAGGGGTGGGTGGCTACACCTTC; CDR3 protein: CASRPTGVGGYTF
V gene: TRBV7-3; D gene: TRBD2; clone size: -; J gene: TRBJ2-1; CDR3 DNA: TGTGCCAGCAGCTTAAGGCTAGCGGGAGGGCTGTCCTACAATGAGCAGTTCTTC; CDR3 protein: CASSLRLAGGLSYNEQFF
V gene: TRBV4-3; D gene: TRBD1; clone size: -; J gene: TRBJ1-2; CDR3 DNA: TGCGCCAGCAGCCAAGACATTGGGGACAGGGAGGGCTACACCTTC; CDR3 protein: CASSQDIGDREGYTF
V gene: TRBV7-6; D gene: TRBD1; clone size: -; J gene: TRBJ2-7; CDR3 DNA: TGTGCCAGCAGTTACCGACAGGGTTCCTACGAGCAGTACTTC; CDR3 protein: CASSYRQGSYEQYF
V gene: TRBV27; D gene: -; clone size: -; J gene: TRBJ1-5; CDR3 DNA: TGTGCCAGCAGTCCTCTCAGCGATAGCAATCAGCCCCAGCATTTT; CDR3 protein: CASSPLSDSNQPQHF
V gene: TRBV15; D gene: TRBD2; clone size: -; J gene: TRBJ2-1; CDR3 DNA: TGTGCCACCAGCAGAGAAGGGAGGACTAGCAGTCGCGATGAGCAGTTCTTC; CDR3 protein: CATSREGRTSSRDEQFF
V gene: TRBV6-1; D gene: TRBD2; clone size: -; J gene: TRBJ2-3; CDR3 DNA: TGTGCCAGCAGTGGAGGACTAGCCCAAGGGGGGGATACGCAGTATTTT; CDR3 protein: CASSGGLAQGGDTQYF
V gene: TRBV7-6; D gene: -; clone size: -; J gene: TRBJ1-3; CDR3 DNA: TGTGCCAGCAGCTTAGCGGCAGGGACTACTGGAAACACCATATATTTT; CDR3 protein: CASSLAAGTTGNTIYF
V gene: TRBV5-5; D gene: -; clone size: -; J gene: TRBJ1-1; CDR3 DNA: TGTGCCAGCAGCTTGAACAGCATGAACACTGAAGCTTTCTTT; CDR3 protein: CASSLNSMNTEAFF
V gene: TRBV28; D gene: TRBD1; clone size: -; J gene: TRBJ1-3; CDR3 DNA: TGTGCCAGCAGTTCGGCGCGGGGACAGCCCAAGCCCTTCCTCGGAAACACCATATATTTT; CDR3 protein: CASSSARGQPKPFLGNTIYF
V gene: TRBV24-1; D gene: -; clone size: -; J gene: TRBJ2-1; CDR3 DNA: TGTGCCACCAGTGATCCCCCGACCGGAGGCTCCTACAATGAGCAGTTCTTC; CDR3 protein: CATSDPPTGGSYNEQFF
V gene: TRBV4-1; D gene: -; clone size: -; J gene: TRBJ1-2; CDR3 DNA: TGCGCCAGCAGCCAAGACGCTCCGGGGAGTATCTATGGCTACACCTTC; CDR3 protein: CASSQDAPGSIYGYTF